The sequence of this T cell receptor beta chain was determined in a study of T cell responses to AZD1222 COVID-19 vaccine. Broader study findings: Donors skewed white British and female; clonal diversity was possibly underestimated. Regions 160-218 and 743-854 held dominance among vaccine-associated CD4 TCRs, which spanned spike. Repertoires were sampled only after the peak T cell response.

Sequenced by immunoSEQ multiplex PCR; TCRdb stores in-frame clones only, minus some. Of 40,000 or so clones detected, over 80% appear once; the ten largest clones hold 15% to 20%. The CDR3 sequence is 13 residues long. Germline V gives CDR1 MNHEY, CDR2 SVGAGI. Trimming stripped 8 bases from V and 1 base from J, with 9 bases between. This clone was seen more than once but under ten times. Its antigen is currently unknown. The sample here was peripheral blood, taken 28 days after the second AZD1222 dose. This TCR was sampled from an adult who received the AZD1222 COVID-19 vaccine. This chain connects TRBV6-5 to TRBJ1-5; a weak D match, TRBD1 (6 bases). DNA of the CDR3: TGTGCCAGCGGGGGCCTCAGCAATCAGCCCCAGCATTTT. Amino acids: CASGGLSNQPQHF.